The 27 T cell receptor beta chains below come from one sample, sequenced in a study of OX40 agonist ivuxolimab in advanced cancers. Using immunoSEQ multiplex PCR, the repertoire was profiled, and TCRdb retains in-frame clones only, with some absent. The data hold some 90,000 clones, with around 86% observed a single time. This material consisted of CD4+ or CD8+ T cells sorted from blood, taken in a trial of the OX40 agonist ivuxolimab. The receptors here all came from an adult with an advanced solid tumor such as melanoma, head and neck, liver or kidney cancer.

The rearrangement joins TRBV10-3 to TRBJ2-7, with D tentatively TRBD2 (5 bases). Germline CDR1 is ENHRY and CDR2 is SYGVKD. V lost 0 bases and J 12 bases, leaving 18 bases between the germline ends. The length of the CDR3 is 14 residues. As DNA, the CDR3 is TGTGCCATCAGTGAGTCGGAGGCCGGTGCCTTGCGGTACTTC. It yields the protein CAISESEAGALRYF.

The rearrangement joins TRBV5-6 to TRBJ1-6; no firm D call. The V gene lost 6 bases and the J gene lost 5 bases, with 21 bases spanning the gap. This CDR3 has 17 residues. CDR1 is SGHDT and CDR2 is YYEEEE in the germline V gene. The CDR3 nucleotides are TGTGCCAGCATCCTTTGGGCCCACAGAGCAAATAATTCACCCCTCCACTTT. Translating it yields CASILWAHRANNSPLHF.

On this clone: Distinct nucleotide sequences in the sample also encode this CDR3. The chain employs TRBV19 and TRBJ1-5; 8 bases align to TRBD1. Germline V gives CDR1 LNHDA, CDR2 SQIVND (reference sequence). V shed 6 bases, J shed 7 bases, and the junction held 8 bases outside the gene matches. The CDR3 has 14 amino acids. The chain's CDR3 is CASRDRGNNQPQHF. DNA of the CDR3: TGTGCCAGTAGAGACAGGGGCAATAACCAGCCCCAGCATTTT. Filled out from reference TRBV19 and TRBJ1-5, the complete variable domain reads DGGITQSPKYLFRKEGQNVTLSCEQNLNHDAMYWYRQDPGQGLRLIYYSQIVNDFQKGDIAEGYSVSREKKESFPLTVTSAQKNPTAFYLCASRDRGNNQPQHFGDGTRLSIL.

This clone was recorded only once. The V and J genes are TRBV7-2 and TRBJ1-5, with D maybe TRBD1 (6 bases). CDR1 is SGHTA, CDR2 FQGNSA, per germline. V lost 2 bases and J lost 4, with 12 bases in between. This CDR3 region has 15 residues. CDR3 DNA sequence: TGTGCCAGCAGCTTATACAGGGAGGGTAATCAGCCCCAGCATTTT. Residues: CASSLYREGNQPQHF. The complete variable domain, with remaining parts taken from reference TRBV7-2 and TRBJ1-5, reads GAGVSQSPSNKVTEKGKDVELRCDPISGHTALYWYRQSLGQGLEFLIYFQGNSAPDKSGLPSDRFSAERTGGSVSTLTIQRTQQEDSAVYLCASSLYREGNQPQHFGDGTRLSIL.

Concerning this clone: With a much larger clone just one base away, this may be a read error. This chain links TRBV11-3 with TRBJ1-2; D unclear. The germline V gene encodes CDR1 SGHNT and CDR2 YENEEA. Trimming left V 3 bases short and J 7 bases short, with 15 bases between. The CDR3 consists of 14 residues. CDR3 sequence reads: CASSLEAGNSGYTF. The CDR3 bases are TGTGCCAGCAGCTTGGAGGCGGGGAACAGTGGCTACACCTTC.

The chain recombines TRBV2 with TRBJ2-3, with TRBD1 as a possible D gene (5 bases). Trimming removed 4 bases from V and 14 bases from J, with 16 bases in between. Germline-derived CDR1 and CDR2 are SNHLY and FYNNEI. The CDR3 extends over 12 amino acids. This CDR3 is CASSAVRGIGYF. CDR3 in DNA: TGTGCCAGCAGTGCCGTAAGGGGTATCGGGTATTTT.

This chain links TRBV7-8 with TRBJ2-5, with 9 bases aligning to TRBD2. This CDR3 spans 16 amino acids. The V segment lost 3 bases and the J segment 7 bases; nucleotides outside the gene matches: 12. Germline CDR1 is SGHVS and CDR2 is FQNEAQ. In nucleotides, the CDR3 is TGTGCCAGCAGCTTTCCTAGCGGGGCCACGGCCGGGACCCAGTACTTC. Protein product: CASSFPSGATAGTQYF.

The chain joins TRBV2 to TRBJ1-6; D ambiguous. Trimming cost V 6 bases and J 3 bases, with 12 bases left between them. Per germline, CDR1 SNHLY and CDR2 FYNNEI. The CDR3 sequence is 15 residues long. CDR3 in amino acids: CASRALLGYNSPLHF. The CDR3 region has the DNA TGTGCCAGCAGGGCCCTTCTGGGCTATAATTCACCCCTCCACTTT.

This clone was counted a single time. This chain connects TRBV27 to TRBJ2-7; D is unclear. Germline V gene lookup returns CDR1 MNHEY and CDR2 SMNVEV (reference sequence). V gave up 6 bases and J gave up 0 bases, with 9 bases separating them. This CDR3 contains 13 residues. This CDR3 reads CASSRESSYEQYF. DNA for the CDR3: TGTGCCAGCAGCAGAGAGAGCTCCTACGAGCAGTACTTC.

V usage is TRBV2 and J usage is TRBJ2-3; TRBD2 matches at 11 bases. Looked up from germline, CDR1 is SNHLY and CDR2 is FYNNEI. The CDR3 is 15 residues long. Germline trimming cut 3 bases from V and 4 bases from J; bases unmatched to any gene: 3. As DNA, the CDR3 is TGTGCCAGCAGTGATAGCGGGGGGGCCGCAGATACGCAGTATTTT. It translates to CASSDSGGAADTQYF.

The rearrangement uses TRBV6-5 and TRBJ2-5; D is uncertain. Germline CDR1 MNHEY, CDR2 SVGAGI. The CDR3 length is 13 residues. Trimming took off 5 bases at V and 4 bases at J, with 11 bases between the two ends. In DNA, the CDR3 is TGTGCCAGCAGTCCCCTAAAGCGAGAGACCCAGTACTTC. Amino acids: CASSPLKRETQYF.

The DNA of the CDR3 is TGTGCCAGCAGCCCTCCCGGAGATACGCAGTATTTT. This gives the protein CASSPPGDTQYF. The rearrangement joins TRBV7-9 to TRBJ2-3; no clear D. V shed 5 bases and J shed 5 bases, with 8 bases lying between them. The CDR3 has 12 residues. The V gene's germline CDR1 is SEHNR and CDR2 FQNEAQ (reference sequence). The whole variable domain, remainder taken from reference TRBV7-9 and TRBJ2-3, is DTGVSQNPRHKITKRGQNVTFRCDPISEHNRLYWYRQTLGQGPEFLTYFQNEAQLEKSRLLSDRFSAERPKGSFSTLEIQRTEQGDSAMYLCASSPPGDTQYFGPGTRLTVL.

The chain employs TRBV6-4 and TRBJ2-3; 7 bases match TRBD2. The CDR3 is 14 amino acids. Germline V gene data show CDR1 as MRHNA and CDR2 as SNTAGT. V shed 4 bases, J shed 2 bases, and the junction held 3 bases outside the gene matches. Written as DNA, the CDR3 is TGTGCCAGCAGTGTCGGGGGGACCACAGATACGCAGTATTTT. Translated, it gives CASSVGGTTDTQYF.

V usage is TRBV6-1 and J usage is TRBJ1-3; D gene uncertain. Between the trimmed V and J ends, which lost 6 bases and 2 bases, there was a span of 11 bases. This CDR3 region has 14 residues. Germline assignment: CDR1 MNHNS and CDR2 SASEGT. CDR3 DNA: TGTGCCAGCAGGATACGGGAGGCTGGAAACACCATATATTTT. It yields the protein CASRIREAGNTIYF.

The genes are TRBV27 and TRBJ2-1, with 8 bases lining up with TRBD1. V shed 0 bases, J shed 9 bases, and the junction held 10 bases outside the gene matches. Germline lookup yields CDR1 MNHEY and CDR2 SMNVEV (reference sequence). The CDR3 has 16 amino acids. In DNA form, the CDR3 reads TGTGCCAGCAGTTTATCGGGGACAGGAATCCGCAGTGAGCAGTTCTTC. It translates to CASSLSGTGIRSEQFF.

This clone was seen only a few times. The chain has TRBV10-3 and TRBJ1-1; no firm D call. V lost 4 bases, J lost 6 bases, and 15 bases lay in between. Germline V gene lookup returns CDR1 ENHRY and CDR2 SYGVKD. The CDR3 is 14 amino acids. The CDR3 nucleotides are TGTGCCATCAGTGCCGGAGGTGGATTGGCTGAAGCTTTCTTT. Its translation: CAISAGGGLAEAFF.

The rearrangement uses TRBV5-4 and TRBJ2-5; 13 bases agree with TRBD2. The V segment lost 3 bases and the J segment 6 bases; nucleotides outside the gene matches: 14. Germline CDR1 reads SGHNT; CDR2 reads YYREEE (reference sequence). CDR3 length: 18 amino acids. CDR3 DNA sequence: TGTGCCAGCAGCTCAGGACTAGCGGGGGAACCGGGGAAAAAGACCCAGTACTTC. Protein product: CASSSGLAGEPGKKTQYF.

The V and J genes are TRBV11-2 and TRBJ1-6; D gene unclear. The CDR3 has 13 residues. V was shortened by 5 bases and J by 9 bases, with 11 bases between the two germline ends. The germline V gene has CDR1 SGHAT and CDR2 FQNNGV. The CDR3 DNA reads TGTGCCAGCAGCCCGTCTGGTGGTTCACCCCTCCACTTT. Translating it yields CASSPSGGSPLHF. Full variable domain (outside the CDR3, taken from reference TRBV11-2 and TRBJ1-6): EAGVAQSPRYKIIEKRQSVAFWCNPISGHATLYWYQQILGQGPKLLIQFQNNGVVDDSQLPKDRFSAERLKGVDSTLKIQPAKLEDSAVYLCASSPSGGSPLHFGNGTRLTVT.

This chain joins TRBV18 and TRBJ2-7; TRBD1 agrees at 9 bases. The V and J ends lost 3 bases and 6 bases, in that order; junction bases with no gene match: 6. CDR3 length equals 14 residues. Germline values: CDR1 KGHSH, CDR2 LQKENI. The CDR3 protein is CASSPGTGWLEQYF. Written as DNA, the CDR3 is TGTGCCAGCTCACCCGGGACAGGGTGGCTCGAGCAGTACTTC.

The V gene is TRBV2, the J gene TRBJ2-5, with a tentative D call TRBD1 (5 bases). Germline V gene sequence: CDR1 SNHLY, CDR2 FYNNEI. The CDR3 extends over 16 amino acids. V lost 3 bases, J lost 2 bases, and 16 bases lay in between. The CDR3 sequence: CASSDSRAAVQETQYF. CDR3 in DNA: TGTGCCAGCAGTGACAGCAGGGCAGCCGTTCAAGAGACCCAGTACTTC.

CDR3 sequence reads: CASSPRGQSNQPQHF. In DNA, the CDR3 is TGTGCCAGCAGCCCACGTGGACAGAGCAATCAGCCCCAGCATTTT. The V and J genes are TRBV11-2 and TRBJ1-5; a possible D gene is TRBD1 (6 bases). V was cut by 5 bases and J by 1 base, with 12 bases left in between. This CDR3 has 15 amino acids. Per germline, CDR1 SGHAT and CDR2 FQNNGV.

The chain combines TRBV11-3 with TRBJ2-5; maybe TRBD2 (6 bases). V gave up 5 bases and J gave up 5 bases, with 6 bases separating them. Looked up from germline, CDR1 is SGHNT and CDR2 is YENEEA. There are 11 residues in the CDR3. CDR3 loop: CASSGGETQYF. The CDR3, as DNA: TGTGCCAGCAGCGGGGGGGAGACCCAGTACTTC.

V usage is TRBV4-1 and J usage is TRBJ2-3, with 14 bases aligning to TRBD2. J lost 4 bases, V lost 4 bases, and 7 bases had no gene match. The CDR3 loop spans 17 amino acids. Germline-derived CDR1 and CDR2 are MGHRA and YSYEKL. In DNA form, the CDR3 reads TGCGCCAGCAGCCTCGCGACTAGCGGGGGGGCCGCAGATACGCAGTATTTT. Its protein is CASSLATSGGAADTQYF.

The gene calls are TRBV5-4 and TRBJ2-1; D is undetermined. CDR3 length equals 15 residues. The germline V gene has CDR1 SGHNT and CDR2 YYREEE (reference sequence). V lost 5 bases to trimming and J lost 1 base, with 13 bases between them. CDR3 DNA sequence: TGTGCCAGCAGAATCCTGGGCGGTTCCTACAATGAGCAGTTCTTC. Translation gives CASRILGGSYNEQFF.

V and J are TRBV5-4 and TRBJ1-3; maybe TRBD1 (6 bases). The CDR3 covers 15 residues. CDR1 is SGHNT, CDR2 YYREEE, per germline (reference sequence). V was pared by 0 bases and J by 0 bases, with 7 bases between. The CDR3 nucleotides are TGTGCCAGCAGCTTGGACAGGGCCTCTGGAAACACCATATATTTT. This codes for CASSLDRASGNTIYF.

V gene TRBV7-2 combines with J gene TRBJ1-4; D not certain. CDR3 length: 14 amino acids. V was shortened by 2 bases and J by 0 bases, with 4 bases between the two germline ends. Germline CDR1 reads SGHTA; CDR2 reads FQGNSA. The CDR3 sequence: CASSLIATNEKLFF. The DNA for the CDR3 is TGTGCCAGCAGCTTAATAGCAACTAATGAAAAACTGTTTTTT.

This clone has just a few counts. The chain has TRBV9 and TRBJ1-1, with TRBD1 as a possible D gene (6 bases). CDR1 is SGDLS and CDR2 is YYNGEE in the germline V gene. Trimming removed 3 bases from V and 5 bases from J, with 23 bases in between. This CDR3 comprises 17 residues. This CDR3 reads CASSGPYRAGARTEAFF. The CDR3, as DNA: TGTGCCAGCAGCGGACCCTACAGGGCGGGCGCAAGGACTGAAGCTTTCTTT.